The 4 T cell receptor beta chains below were found in one sample sequenced in a study of blood T cell repertoires in COVID-19. The table came from immunoSEQ multiplex PCR; TCRdb's copy has only in-frame clones and leaves some out. Of about 220,000 clones listed, around 82% are singletons. Sample: peripheral blood. The source of these receptors is an elderly woman with acute or convalescent COVID-19.

This clone appeared a few times. The rearrangement links TRBV27 to TRBJ2-3; 7 positions agree with TRBD1. The CDR3 loop spans 14 amino acids. Germline trimming cut 5 bases from V and 5 bases from J; bases unmatched to any gene: 7. Germline V gene data show CDR1 as MNHEY and CDR2 as SMNVEV (reference sequence). CDR3 sequence: CASSRRQGVDTQYF. DNA for the CDR3: TGTGCCAGCAGTCGGCGACAGGGAGTAGATACGCAGTATTTT.

The rearrangement links TRBV2 to TRBJ2-1; the D gene is possibly TRBD1 (5 bases). This CDR3 spans 13 amino acids. Germline V lookup: CDR1 SNHLY, CDR2 FYNNEI. V shed 2 bases and J shed 5 bases, with 7 bases lying between them. CDR3 region: CASSEQGDNEQFF. CDR3 sequence (DNA): TGTGCCAGCAGTGAACAAGGGGACAATGAGCAGTTCTTC. The variable domain in full, with the rest retrieved from reference TRBV2 and TRBJ2-1, is EPEVTQTPSHQVTQMGQEVILRCVPISNHLYFYWYRQILGQKVEFLVSFYNNEISEKSEIFDDQFSVERPDGSNFTLKIRSTKLEDSAMYFCASSEQGDNEQFFGPGTRLTVL.

To note about this clone: The sample carries other DNA sequences with the same CDR3. The DNA for the CDR3 is TGTGCCAGCAGTTACGCGGGGGGAGGGACCGGGGAGCTGTTTTTT. Protein sequence: CASSYAGGGTGELFF. V and J are TRBV6-2 or TRBV6-3 and TRBJ2-2, with 8 bases matching TRBD2. Trimming at V came to 2 bases and at J to 5 bases, leaving 4 bases not matched to a gene. Germline lookup yields CDR1 MNHEY and CDR2 SVGEGT. This CDR3 spans 15 amino acids.

The chain carries TRBV6-5 and TRBJ2-1, with TRBD1 matching over 9 bases. Trimming at V came to 6 bases and at J to 5 bases, leaving 8 bases not matched to a gene. This CDR3 is 15 amino acids long. Germline lookup yields CDR1 MNHEY and CDR2 SVGAGI. This CDR3 is CASRGQGPHHNEQFF. The DNA for the CDR3 is TGTGCCAGCAGGGGACAGGGACCACACCACAATGAGCAGTTCTTC.